A single sample is the source of the 29 T cell receptor beta chains below, sequenced in a study of T-cell memory formation after mild COVID-19. TCRdb reprocessed the 5' RACE reads via MiXCR and lists one record per CDR3 protein. The repertoire consists of 410,000 or so distinct CDR3 sequences, with 20% to 25% occurring once and the leading ten covering roughly 14%. The sample consisted of PBMCs or a T cell subset sorted from them (not recorded which). These receptors were taken from an adult woman who had mild COVID-19 (a few samples of this study predate the infection). Cell type and time point are not known.

In this sample, this clonotype turned up a few times. The genes are TRBV20-1 and TRBJ1-1; D remains unclear. The CDR3 covers 14 residues. V was trimmed by 7 bases and J by 11 bases, leaving 26 bases between them. Per the germline V gene, CDR1 is DFQATT and CDR2 is SNEGSKA (reference sequence). The DNA of the CDR3 is TGCAGTGTCGAGGCCGGTGGCGAATCCTTTGAGGCTTTCTTT. Amino acids: CSVEAGGESFEAFF.

This clonotype came up a few times. The V call is TRBV4-2, the J call TRBJ2-3; 8 bases are shared with TRBD2. The CDR3 sequence is 16 residues long. Trimming cost V 3 bases and J 3 bases; bases outside gene matches: 8. CDR1 and CDR2 from the germline V gene are LGHNA and YNFKEQ. The CDR3 sequence is CASSHAAGAQTDTQYF. For the CDR3, the DNA is TGTGCCAGCAGCCATGCAGCGGGGGCCCAGACAGATACGCAGTATTTT.

This clonotype was detected only a few times. CDR3 sequence (DNA): TGTGCCAGTAGTATATCCGGGACAGGGGGCGTTCAGCCCCAGCATTTT. Protein sequence: CASSISGTGGVQPQHF. The chain carries TRBV19 and TRBJ1-5; 12 bases line up with TRBD1. The trim removed 2 bases at V and 6 bases at J, leaving 5 bases unmatched. CDR3 length: 16 amino acids. The germline gives CDR1 LNHDA, CDR2 SQIVND (reference sequence).

The DNA for the CDR3 is TGTGCCTGGAGTGTTGGGCAGCTGAACACTGAAGCTTTCTTT. Translating it yields CAWSVGQLNTEAFF. The gene calls are TRBV30 and TRBJ1-1; no firm D call. The CDR3 has 14 residues. CDR1 is GTSNPN and CDR2 is SVGIG in the germline V gene (reference sequence). V lost 0 bases, J lost 0 bases, and 8 bases lay in between.

This sequence joins TRBV20-1 and TRBJ2-3, with TRBD2 matching over 7 bases. V gave up 0 bases and J gave up 2 bases; unmatched junction bases: 5. Germline V gives CDR1 DFQATT, CDR2 SNEGSKA (reference sequence). The CDR3 length is 15 residues. The CDR3 loop reads CSARDRRGFTDTQYF. The CDR3 nucleotides read TGCAGTGCTAGAGATAGGCGGGGGTTCACAGATACGCAGTATTTT.

This clonotype showed up many times. The rearrangement joins TRBV29-1 to TRBJ1-5; TRBD1 matches at 7 bases. The germline gives CDR1 SQVTM, CDR2 ANQGSEA. Trimming removed 6 bases from V and 2 bases from J; junction bases left unmatched: 4. The CDR3 covers 13 residues. This chain's CDR3 is CSVRQGRNQPQHF. CDR3 in DNA: TGCAGCGTCAGACAGGGCCGCAATCAGCCCCAGCATTTT.

The rearrangement uses TRBV5-1 and TRBJ1-1; 7 bases align to TRBD1. This CDR3 is built from 16 residues. The J segment lost 0 bases and the V segment lost 4 bases, leaving 9 bases of the junction unmatched. Germline V gene data show CDR1 as SGHRS and CDR2 as YFSETQ. The CDR3 DNA reads TGCGCCAGCAGCGAAGCGGGACAGAGGATGAACACTGAAGCTTTCTTT. Its protein is CASSEAGQRMNTEAFF.

The rearrangement links TRBV20-1 to TRBJ2-1, with 10 bases matching TRBD2. The germline gives CDR1 DFQATT, CDR2 SNEGSKA (reference sequence). The CDR3 extends over 14 amino acids. V trimming: 5 bases; J trimming: 8 bases; junction bases outside the gene matches: 9. CDR3 residues: CSAEGLAGVYEQFF. CDR3 bases: TGCAGTGCTGAAGGGCTAGCGGGAGTTTATGAGCAGTTCTTC.

This clonotype was detected a few times. The gene calls are TRBV18 and TRBJ2-2; perhaps TRBD1 as D (5 bases). The V end was cut by 0 bases, the J end by 6 bases, with 11 bases between. The CDR3 length is 15 residues. CDR1 KGHSH and CDR2 LQKENI come from the germline V gene. The CDR3, as DNA: TGTGCCAGCTCACCACCGTCAGGGTTCGCCGGGGAGCTGTTTTTT. Its protein is CASSPPSGFAGELFF.

This clonotype was detected many times. The chain carries TRBV15 and TRBJ2-7; D gene unclear. From germline, CDR1 is LNHNV and CDR2 YYDKDF (reference sequence). With 1 base removed from V and 6 bases from J, the gap between germline ends came to 7 bases. This CDR3 is 12 amino acids long. CDR3 sequence reads: CATSRGVSEQYF. CDR3 bases: TGTGCCACCAGCAGAGGGGTAAGCGAGCAGTACTTC.

The rearrangement links TRBV7-2 to TRBJ2-7, with D possibly matching TRBD1 (5 bases). Looked up from germline, CDR1 is SGHTA and CDR2 is FQGNSA. V was trimmed by 5 bases and J by 3 bases, leaving 11 bases between them. The CDR3 contains 13 residues. CDR3 DNA: TGTGCCAGCAGCCCTTGGGGCAACTACGAGCAGTACTTC. Its translation is CASSPWGNYEQYF.

The chain employs TRBV6-1 and TRBJ2-1; a weak D match, TRBD1 (5 bases). V lost 8 bases and J 4 bases, leaving 27 bases between the germline ends. Germline values: CDR1 MNHNS, CDR2 SASEGT. This CDR3 comprises 18 residues. Here the CDR3 DNA reads TGTGCCAGCCTATCTGTCCCTAAGATAGGGGCCCCATACAATGAGCAGTTCTTC. Its protein product is CASLSVPKIGAPYNEQFF.

The chain recombines TRBV4-1 with TRBJ2-1; 10 bases fit TRBD2. The CDR3 is 16 residues long. Germline V gene lookup returns CDR1 MGHRA and CDR2 YSYEKL. V gave up 1 base and J gave up 8 bases; unmatched junction bases: 8. This chain's CDR3 is CASSQVSAGGPYEQFF. The DNA for the CDR3 is TGCGCCAGCAGCCAAGTTTCAGCGGGGGGGCCCTATGAGCAGTTCTTC.

V is TRBV5-1 and J is TRBJ2-6; tentatively, D is TRBD1 (6 bases). The CDR3 spans 15 residues. Trimming shortened V by 7 bases and J by 0 bases, and 11 bases separated the two germline ends. Per germline, CDR1 SGHRS and CDR2 YFSETQ. This CDR3 is CASGRGDSGANVLTF. The CDR3 region has the DNA TGCGCCAGCGGCAGGGGCGACTCTGGGGCCAACGTCCTGACTTTC.

Comment on this clonotype: The junction departs from germline at one end; a sequencing error may be responsible. The rearrangement uses TRBV2 and TRBJ1-6; D is perhaps TRBD1 (6 bases). There are 14 residues in the CDR3. Germline lookup yields CDR1 SNHLY and CDR2 FYNNEI. CDR3 amino acids: CASRRDNYNSPLHF. CDR3 in DNA: TGTGCCAGCAGAAGGGACAACTATAATTCACCCCTTCACTTT.

This clonotype was picked up a small number of times. The CDR3 DNA reads TGTGCCAGCAGTTCGACTAGCGGGGTAGATTGGGAGACCCAGTACTTC. Translated, it gives CASSSTSGVDWETQYF. The chain is built from TRBV12-3 or TRBV12-4 and TRBJ2-5, with 11 bases identical to TRBD2. The CDR3 has 16 residues. Losses at the gene ends were 4 bases for V and 5 bases for J; bases not matched to a gene: 9.

This clonotype came up a few times. The rearrangement joins TRBV15 to TRBJ2-7, with TRBD1 matching over 8 bases. The CDR3 extends over 14 amino acids. V was clipped by 4 bases and J by 3 bases; unmatched bases: 5. Germline V gives CDR1 LNHNV, CDR2 YYDKDF (reference sequence). The CDR3 DNA sequence: TGTGCCACCAGCACCCAGGGGGCATTCTACGAGCAGTACTTC. As protein: CATSTQGAFYEQYF.

The DNA of the CDR3 is TGTGCCAGCAGCTTGACGGTTCAGTTCGGGGACACCATATATTTT. It codes for CASSLTVQFGDTIYF. This sequence joins TRBV5-6 and TRBJ1-3; no clear D gene. V lost 1 base and J lost 8, with 16 bases in between. Germline V CDR1 and CDR2: SGHDT, YYEEEE. This CDR3 is built from 15 residues.

The chain recombines TRBV11-1 with TRBJ2-7, with 9 bases fitting TRBD1. The germline CDR1 and CDR2 sequences are SGHAT and FQDESV (reference sequence). V lost 5 bases and J lost 6; bases outside the gene matches: 5. CDR3 length: 13 amino acids. DNA for the CDR3: TGTGCCAGCAGCGTACAGGGGGCGGGCGAGCAGTACTTC. Encoded protein: CASSVQGAGEQYF.

This chain uses TRBV4-3 with TRBJ2-7; D is perhaps TRBD1 (6 bases). Trimming stripped 3 bases from V and 5 bases from J, with 20 bases between. Germline loops: CDR1 LGHNA, CDR2 YSLEER. This CDR3 has 16 residues. The CDR3: CASSHARTGLVHEQYF. Written as DNA, the CDR3 is TGCGCCAGCAGCCATGCACGAACAGGGCTAGTCCACGAGCAGTACTTC.

This chain uses TRBV5-5 with TRBJ2-2; 10 bases line up with TRBD1. The CDR3 contains 16 residues. With 4 bases clipped from V and 4 bases from J, the junction kept 7 bases outside the gene matches. Germline CDR1 reads SGHKS; CDR2 reads YYEKEE (reference sequence). The CDR3 DNA follows: TGTGCCAGCAGCGGATGGACAGGGGGATTCACCGGGGAGCTGTTTTTT. Its translation is CASSGWTGGFTGELFF.

The CDR3 here is CASRHTPATSGRANEQFF. CDR3 nucleotide sequence: TGTGCCAGCAGGCACACCCCAGCGACTAGCGGGAGAGCCAATGAGCAGTTCTTC. The chain carries TRBV6-2 or TRBV6-3 and TRBJ2-1, with 12 bases identical to TRBD2. Germline CDR1 MNHEY, CDR2 SVGEGT. Trimming took 6 bases from V and 6 from J; bases not matched to a gene: 15. This CDR3 spans 18 amino acids.

This clonotype has more than one count but fewer than ten. CDR3 DNA sequence: TGCGCCAGCAGCTTGCGAACGGATGCTGCCTACGAGCAGTACTTC. Its protein product is CASSLRTDAAYEQYF. The chain joins TRBV5-1 to TRBJ2-7; D ambiguous. CDR3 length: 15 residues. From germline, CDR1 is SGHRS and CDR2 YFSETQ. V was trimmed by 1 base and J by 2 bases, leaving 13 bases between them. Drawing the rest from reference TRBV5-1 and TRBJ2-7, the complete variable domain is KAGVTQTPRYLIKTRGQQVTLSCSPISGHRSVSWYQQTPGQGLQFLFEYFSETQRNKGNFPGRFSGRQFSNSRSEMNVSTLELGDSALYLCASSLRTDAAYEQYFGPGTRLTVT.

This clonotype was observed a handful of times. The chain joins TRBV10-3 to TRBJ2-3, with 10 bases lining up with TRBD1. Germline CDR1 is ENHRY and CDR2 is SYGVKD. The CDR3 runs to 15 residues. V was pared by 10 bases and J by 4 bases, with 11 bases of the junction left unmatched. CDR3 sequence: CATQGGQGPADTQYF. The CDR3 region has the DNA TGTGCCACCCAGGGGGGACAGGGGCCCGCAGATACGCAGTATTTT.

In this sample, this clonotype turned up a few times. The V gene is TRBV7-9, the J gene TRBJ2-7; 11 bases are a match to TRBD2. CDR3 size: 16 residues. Germline loops: CDR1 SEHNR, CDR2 FQNEAQ (reference sequence). With V trimmed by 6 bases and J by 2 bases, 9 bases remained unmatched. The CDR3 bases are TGTGCCAGCAGTCCGACTAGCGGGATTCGGGCCTACGAGCAGTACTTC. This sequence encodes CASSPTSGIRAYEQYF.

This clonotype has a handful of counts. The junction differs from germline at one of its ends, possibly a read error. The genes are TRBV6-1 and TRBJ1-4, with 7 bases matching TRBD1. This CDR3 contains 15 residues. Looked up from germline, CDR1 is MNHNS and CDR2 is SASEGT. For the CDR3, the DNA is TGTGCCAGCAGTGAAACAGGGGCCGGGTCGCAAAACTTCGCTTTT. This encodes CASSETGAGSQNFAF.

The chain is built from TRBV27 and TRBJ2-7, with TRBD2 matching over 7 bases. The CDR3 is 15 amino acids. Germline CDR1 is MNHEY and CDR2 is SMNVEV (reference sequence). V shed 7 bases and J 3 bases; nucleotides not matched to a gene: 12. This CDR3 is CASTSSSGLIYEQYF. CDR3 bases: TGTGCCAGCACTAGCAGTAGCGGGTTGATCTACGAGCAGTACTTC.

The rearrangement uses TRBV30 and TRBJ1-5, with D maybe TRBD1 (6 bases). Deletions cut 5 bases from V and 0 bases from J, with 8 bases between. Looked up from germline, CDR1 is GTSNPN and CDR2 is SVGIG (reference sequence). There are 13 residues in the CDR3. This CDR3 reads CAWGGGSNQPQHF. The CDR3 bases are TGTGCCTGGGGAGGGGGTAGCAATCAGCCCCAGCATTTT.

This clonotype occurred a few times. V usage is TRBV6-5 and J usage is TRBJ1-6; D remains ambiguous. V was trimmed by 4 bases and J by 5 bases, leaving 12 bases between them. CDR3 length: 15 amino acids. Per the germline V gene, CDR1 is MNHEY and CDR2 is SVGAGI. DNA of the CDR3: TGTGCCAGCAGTTGGGGTAGTATTAATAATTCACCCCTCCACTTT. Residues: CASSWGSINNSPLHF.